Below, 23 T cell receptor beta chains from the same sample are listed, as sequenced in a study of sequential checkpoint blockade in melanoma. Repertoires were generated with immunoSEQ multiplex PCR, while TCRdb's copy carries only in-frame clones and drops some. The sample yields about 29,000 clones, roughly four fifths seen once. This sample's treatment: randomized to nivolumab then ipilimumab (arm A) or the reverse (arm B). The specimen was CD8+ T cells sorted from blood (inferred from file names), collected from a patient given nivolumab and ipilimumab in sequence. These receptors all stem from a human donor with melanoma.

The chain is built from TRBV27 and TRBJ1-5; D may be TRBD1 (5 bases). Trimming pared 2 bases from V and 5 bases from J, leaving 10 bases between. The V gene's germline CDR1 is MNHEY and CDR2 SMNVEV (reference sequence). CDR3 size: 14 residues. The CDR3 region is CASSLGGDDQPQHF. CDR3 nucleotides: TGTGCCAGCAGTTTAGGGGGGGATGATCAGCCCCAGCATTTT.

This clone has only a few counts. This chain links TRBV19 with TRBJ1-5; weak D call: TRBD1 (6 bases). Per germline, CDR1 LNHDA and CDR2 SQIVND (reference sequence). V lost 5 bases and J 2 bases, leaving 13 bases between the germline ends. The CDR3 loop spans 15 amino acids. The CDR3 DNA reads as TGTGCCAGTAGTCCAACAGGGTTGGGCAATCAGCCCCAGCATTTT. It translates to CASSPTGLGNQPQHF.

The CDR3 reads CASSMGGMETQYF. The CDR3 bases are TGTGCCAGTAGTATGGGCGGGATGGAGACCCAGTACTTC. This sequence joins TRBV19 and TRBJ2-5, with D perhaps TRBD2 (6 bases). The ends were cut back, 3 bases at V and 5 bases at J, with 10 bases in the middle. Germline values: CDR1 LNHDA, CDR2 SQIVND (reference sequence). The CDR3 totals 13 residues.

The chain joins TRBV5-8 to TRBJ2-2, with 13 bases identical to TRBD2. There are 18 residues in the CDR3. The germline V gene has CDR1 SGHTS and CDR2 YDEGEE. The ends lost 6 bases at V and 3 bases at J; junction bases unmatched: 11. This CDR3 is CASTGTSGKRSYTGELFF. The CDR3 DNA reads TGTGCCAGCACCGGGACTAGCGGGAAGAGAAGTTACACCGGGGAGCTGTTTTTT.

This clone has just one count. J is TRBJ2-3 and V is TRBV12-5; D uncertain. Germline lookup yields CDR1 LGHNT and CDR2 FRNRAP. Trimming removed 0 bases at V and 0 bases at J, with 7 bases between. The CDR3 extends over 15 amino acids. CDR3 DNA sequence: TGTGCTAGTGGTTTGGTCTTGACAAGCACAGATACGCAGTATTTT. It specifies CASGLVLTSTDTQYF. Combining the CDR3 with reference TRBV12-5 and TRBJ2-3 gives the whole variable domain DARVTQTPRHKVTEMGQEVTMRCQPILGHNTVFWYRQTMMQGLELLAYFRNRAPLDDSGMPKDRFSAEMPDATLATLKIQPSEPRDSAVYFCASGLVLTSTDTQYFGPGTRLTVL.

V gene TRBV6-5 combines with J gene TRBJ2-5; maybe TRBD1 (6 bases). Trimming took 4 bases from V and 4 from J, leaving 16 bases between them. Germline values: CDR1 MNHEY, CDR2 SVGAGI. The CDR3 consists of 15 residues. This chain's CDR3 is CASSLGSGARETQYF. The DNA of the CDR3 is TGTGCCAGCAGTTTAGGGTCAGGGGCGCGAGAGACCCAGTACTTC.

The table lists this clone with a count of one. This chain uses TRBV5-1 with TRBJ2-1, with TRBD1 identical over 10 bases. Germline CDR1 and CDR2: SGHRS and YFSETQ. V trimming: 2 bases; J trimming: 2 bases; junction bases outside the gene matches: 1. The CDR3 runs to 15 residues. The CDR3 coding sequence is TGCGCCAGCAGCTTTGGACAGGGGGCCTACAATGAGCAGTTCTTC. As protein: CASSFGQGAYNEQFF.

V usage is TRBV19 and J usage is TRBJ1-1; D is perhaps TRBD1 (5 bases). Looked up from germline, CDR1 is LNHDA and CDR2 is SQIVND (reference sequence). The CDR3 extends over 12 amino acids. The ends were cut back, 3 bases at V and 5 bases at J, with 7 bases in the middle. The DNA for the CDR3 is TGTGCCAGTAGTATTGCAGGGACTGAAGCTTTCTTT. It translates to CASSIAGTEAFF.

V usage is TRBV5-6 and J usage is TRBJ2-5; D might be TRBD1 (6 bases). The V gene lost 1 base and the J gene lost 0 bases, with 16 bases spanning the gap. There are 17 residues in the CDR3. Germline assignment: CDR1 SGHDT and CDR2 YYEEEE. As DNA, the CDR3 is TGTGCCAGCAGCTTGTCGTACCAGGGGCCGTACCAAGAGACCCAGTACTTC. It yields the protein CASSLSYQGPYQETQYF. Full variable domain (rest looked up from reference TRBV5-6 and TRBJ2-5): DAGVTQSPTHLIKTRGQQVTLRCSPKSGHDTVSWYQQALGQGPQFIFQYYEEEERQRGNFPDRFSGHQFPNYSSELNVNALLLGDSALYLCASSLSYQGPYQETQYFGPGTRLLVL.

This clone ranks as medium-sized. The genes are TRBV7-6 and TRBJ1-4; TRBD1 matches at 7 bases. The CDR3 length is 16 residues. V lost 5 bases to trimming and J lost 7 bases; unmatched junction nucleotides: 13. The V gene's germline CDR1 is SGHVS and CDR2 FNYEAQ. CDR3 in DNA: TGTGCCAGCAGCCCCCGGACGACAGGGATAAGTGAAAAACTGTTTTTT. As protein: CASSPRTTGISEKLFF.

V and J are TRBV7-2 and TRBJ1-1, with D possibly TRBD1 on 6 matching bases. The V end lost 7 bases, the J end lost 6 bases, and 18 bases lay between the germline ends. The CDR3 loop spans 14 amino acids. The germline CDR1 and CDR2 sequences are SGHTA and FQGNSA. The CDR3, as DNA: TGTGCCAGCACCCTCGGACTAGGGGGACCTGAAGCTTTCTTT. It is translated as CASTLGLGGPEAFF.

The chain employs TRBV4-2 and TRBJ2-1, with 7 bases matching TRBD2. CDR1 is LGHNA, CDR2 YNFKEQ, per germline. J lost 4 bases, V lost 3 bases, and 18 bases had no gene match. This CDR3 contains 19 residues. In DNA, the CDR3 is TGTGCCAGCAGCCAGGCGAGTGGACTGGGGGGGACCCGTTACAATGAGCAGTTCTTC. This encodes CASSQASGLGGTRYNEQFF.

The CDR3 sequence is CASSLQGALRPEQYF. CDR3 sequence (DNA): TGTGCCAGCAGTTTACAAGGGGCCCTAAGGCCCGAGCAGTACTTC. The chain has TRBV27 and TRBJ2-7; D possibly corresponds to TRBD1 (5 bases). CDR1 is MNHEY and CDR2 is SMNVEV in the germline V gene (reference sequence). With 2 bases removed from V and 6 bases from J, the gap between germline ends came to 17 bases. This CDR3 contains 15 residues.

The chain has TRBV4-3 and TRBJ2-5; tentatively, D is TRBD2 (5 bases). Matching the DNA end better, TRBJ2-7 makes the J call doubtful. CDR3 size: 16 residues. The germline V gene encodes CDR1 LGHNA and CDR2 YSLEER. CDR3 residues: CASSQDSRGYFHEQYF. DNA for the CDR3: TGCGCCAGCAGCCAAGACTCTCGAGGGTATTTTCACGAGCAGTACTTC.

V and J are TRBV2 and TRBJ2-5; no definite D call. There are 14 residues in the CDR3. V lost 3 bases to trimming and J lost 4 bases, with 12 bases between them. Germline V CDR1 and CDR2: SNHLY, FYNNEI. DNA for the CDR3: TGTGCCAGCAGTGAGTTGTTCGGGTTAGAGACCCAGTACTTC. Residues: CASSELFGLETQYF.

The J gene is TRBJ1-5, the V gene TRBV7-9; 9 positions match TRBD1. Germline V gene data show CDR1 as SEHNR and CDR2 as FQNEAQ (reference sequence). CDR3 length equals 15 residues. V lost 5 bases and J lost 1; bases outside the gene matches: 3. CDR3 region: CASSGDRESNQPQHF. The CDR3 coding sequence is TGTGCCAGCAGCGGGGACAGGGAAAGCAATCAGCCCCAGCATTTT.

The chain recombines TRBV19 with TRBJ2-7; D is possibly TRBD1 (6 bases). Germline values: CDR1 LNHDA, CDR2 SQIVND (reference sequence). Trimming took off 3 bases at V and 7 bases at J, with 13 bases between the two ends. The CDR3 has 13 amino acids. The CDR3 here is CASSMGAAGEQYF. DNA for the CDR3: TGTGCCAGTAGTATGGGGGCAGCAGGTGAGCAGTACTTC.

In its sample, this clone was seen once. The V call is TRBV9, the J call TRBJ2-1; D possibly corresponds to TRBD1 (6 bases). CDR3 size: 15 residues. Germline CDR1 reads SGDLS; CDR2 reads YYNGEE. V was clipped by 0 bases and J by 6 bases, with 13 bases between them. CDR3 sequence reads: CASSVGQAPRNEQFF. Here the CDR3 DNA reads TGTGCCAGCAGCGTAGGACAGGCCCCACGCAATGAGCAGTTCTTC.

The chain joins TRBV29-1 to TRBJ1-2; D is uncertain. The CDR3 has 13 residues. Germline CDR1 reads SQVTM; CDR2 reads ANQGSEA. The ends were cut back, 3 bases at V and 3 bases at J, with 11 bases in the middle. In DNA form, the CDR3 reads TGCAGCGTTGATTTCCCCGAGGACTATGGCTACACCTTC. This codes for CSVDFPEDYGYTF.

This chain connects TRBV9 to TRBJ2-5; tentatively, D is TRBD2 (5 bases). The CDR3 has 15 amino acids. V lost 4 bases to trimming and J lost 2 bases, with 15 bases between them. The V gene's germline CDR1 is SGDLS and CDR2 YYNGEE. The CDR3 DNA follows: TGTGCCAGCAGCCCCTCGGGAAGGCCGCAAGAGACCCAGTACTTC. It translates to CASSPSGRPQETQYF.

The table lists this clone with a count of one. This sequence joins TRBV25-1 and TRBJ2-3, with TRBD2 matching over 9 bases. With V trimmed by 6 bases and J by 4 bases, 17 bases remained unmatched. The length of the CDR3 is 18 residues. CDR1 and CDR2 from the germline V gene are MGHDK and SYGVNS. This CDR3 is CASRSPSGRMGPADTQYF. The DNA of the CDR3 is TGTGCCAGCAGGTCCCCGAGCGGGAGGATGGGGCCGGCAGATACGCAGTATTTT.

The chain links TRBV5-8 to TRBJ2-7; 10 bases fit TRBD1. This CDR3 contains 16 residues. CDR1 is SGHTS and CDR2 is YDEGEE in the germline V gene. The V gene end was trimmed by 3 bases and the J gene end by 4 bases; junction bases not matched to a gene: 10. The CDR3 coding sequence is TGTGCCAGCAGCTATATCCGGGACAGGGGTTCTTACGAGCAGTACTTC. Protein sequence: CASSYIRDRGSYEQYF.

This clone was recorded once. This rearrangement joins TRBV7-9 to TRBJ2-1; 13 bases align to TRBD2. Trimming removed 1 base from V and 6 bases from J; junction bases left unmatched: 6. Per the germline V gene, CDR1 is SEHNR and CDR2 is FQNEAQ (reference sequence). The CDR3 runs to 17 residues. The CDR3 region has the DNA TGTGCCAGCAGCTTAGAGTTGGGACTAGCGGGGTCCAATGAGCAGTTCTTC. It is translated as CASSLELGLAGSNEQFF.